The present entry profiles one T cell receptor (beta chain) with its context. The sample is drawn from a study of blood T cell repertoires in COVID-19. As handled by the study authors: Nucleated cell number was recorded as an estimate derived from reference gene primer amplification. Data came from immunoSEQ multiplex PCR; TCRdb stores just in-frame clones and leaves some out. For V, J and clone size, that table is used; D and trimming come from the DNA. The profile shows around 200,000 clones, around nine tenths of them singletons. The CDR3 spans 14 residues. Germline V lookup: CDR1 LGHDT, CDR2 YNNKEL (reference sequence). Trimming took 1 base from V and 1 from J, leaving 7 bases between them.

J is TRBJ1-1 and V is TRBV3-1 (or the pseudogene TRBV3-2); D is ambiguous. This clonotype originated in a young man with active or convalescent COVID-19. What was sequenced was peripheral blood. This chain's CDR3 is CASSQVPGNTEAFF. As DNA, the CDR3 is TGTGCCAGCAGCCAAGTCCCAGGGAACACTGAAGCTTTCTTT.